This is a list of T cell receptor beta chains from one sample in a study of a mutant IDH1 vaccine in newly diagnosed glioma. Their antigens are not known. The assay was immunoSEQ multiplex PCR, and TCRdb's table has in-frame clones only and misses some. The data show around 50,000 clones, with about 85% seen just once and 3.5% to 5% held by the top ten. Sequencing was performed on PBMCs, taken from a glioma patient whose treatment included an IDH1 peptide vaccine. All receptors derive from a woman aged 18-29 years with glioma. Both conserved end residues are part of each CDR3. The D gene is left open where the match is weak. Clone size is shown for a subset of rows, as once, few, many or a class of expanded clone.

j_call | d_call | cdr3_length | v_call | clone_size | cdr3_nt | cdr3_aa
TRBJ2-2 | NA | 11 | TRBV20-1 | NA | TGCAGTGCTAGAAGTACCGGGGAGCTGTTTTTT | CSARSTGELFF
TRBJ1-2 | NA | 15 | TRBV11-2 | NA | TGTGCCAGCAGATCCCCAGGAGGGGCAAGTCATGGCTACACCTTC | CASRSPGGASHGYTF
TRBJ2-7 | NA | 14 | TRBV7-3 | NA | TGTGCCAGCAGCTTATCACATGGCCCCTACGAGCAGTACTTC | CASSLSHGPYEQYF
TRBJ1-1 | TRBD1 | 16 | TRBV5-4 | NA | TGTGCCAGCAGCTTGGACCCAGGGGGCTCGATCACTGAAGCTTTCTTT | CASSLDPGGSITEAFF
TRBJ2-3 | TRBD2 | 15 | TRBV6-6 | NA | TGTGCCAGCGCACCGACTAGCGGGGGGGCAGATACGCAGTATTTT | CASAPTSGGADTQYF
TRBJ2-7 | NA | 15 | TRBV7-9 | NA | TGTGCCAGCAGTTATTCCGGGATTGCGACCTACGAGCAGTACTTC | CASSYSGIATYEQYF
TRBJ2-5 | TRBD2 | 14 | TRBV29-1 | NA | TGCAGCGTTTATAGCGGGAGGGCAACAGAGACCCAGTACTTC | CSVYSGRATETQYF
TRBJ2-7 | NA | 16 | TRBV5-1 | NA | TGCGCCAGCAGCTTGGTGGGCAGGGGTAAGGGCGACGAGCAGTACTTC | CASSLVGRGKGDEQYF
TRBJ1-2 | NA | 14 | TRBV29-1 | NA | TGCAGCGTTGAAGAGGGGGGCCTGGGCTATGGCTACACCTTC | CSVEEGGLGYGYTF
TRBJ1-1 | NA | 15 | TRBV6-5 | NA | TGTGCCAGCAGTTCAACCCCGGGGGCCAACACTGAAGCTTTCTTT | CASSSTPGANTEAFF
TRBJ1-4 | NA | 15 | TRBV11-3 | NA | TGTGCCAGCCGCCCCGGGGCGGCTACTAATGAAAAACTGTTTTTT | CASRPGAATNEKLFF
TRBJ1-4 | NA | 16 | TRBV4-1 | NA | TGCGCCAGCAGCCAAGGCAGCGGGGTCTATACGGAAAAACTGTTTTTT | CASSQGSGVYTEKLFF
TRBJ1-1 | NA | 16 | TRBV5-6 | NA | TGTGCCAGCAGACTTAACCTAGGGGAGTTGAACACTGAAGCTTTCTTT | CASRLNLGELNTEAFF
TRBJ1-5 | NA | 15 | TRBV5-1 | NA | TGCGCCAGCAGCTGGAGCGGGGGAAGCAATCAGCCCCAGCATTTT | CASSWSGGSNQPQHF
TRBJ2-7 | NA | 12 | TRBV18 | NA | TGTGCCAGCTCACGGACAGCCTACGAGCAGTACTTC | CASSRTAYEQYF
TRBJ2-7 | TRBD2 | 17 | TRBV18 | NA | TGTGCCAGCTCCCTCGGACTAGCGGGAGGAGCGGGCTACGAGCAGTACTTC | CASSLGLAGGAGYEQYF
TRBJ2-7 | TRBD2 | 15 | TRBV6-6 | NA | TGTGCCAGCAGTTCCTCACTAGCGGGGGGCTACGAGCAGTACTTC | CASSSSLAGGYEQYF
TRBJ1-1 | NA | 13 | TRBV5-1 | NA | TGCGCCAGCAGCACTACAGGGCTCACTGAAGCTTTCTTT | CASSTTGLTEAFF
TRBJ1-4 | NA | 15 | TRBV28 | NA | TGTGCCAGCAGCTCTAAGCTGGGCAGGGTGGAGAAACTGTTTTTT | CASSSKLGRVEKLFF
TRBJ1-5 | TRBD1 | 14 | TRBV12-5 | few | TGTGCTAGTGGTCGGACAGGGGGGAGTCAGCCCCAGCATTTT | CASGRTGGSQPQHF
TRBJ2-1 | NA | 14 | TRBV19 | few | TGTGCCAGTAGTATTTGGGTTTACGACAATGAGCAGTTCTTC | CASSIWVYDNEQFF
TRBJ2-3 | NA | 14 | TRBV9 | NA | TGTGCCAGCAGCGTAGCCAGCTCGTCTGGTACGCAGTATTTT | CASSVASSSGTQYF
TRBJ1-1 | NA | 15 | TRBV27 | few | TGTGCCAGCAGTTTATCGATTGGGGGTTGGACTGAAGCTTTCTTT | CASSLSIGGWTEAFF
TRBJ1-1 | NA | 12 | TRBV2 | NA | TGTGCCAGCACTGAGGCCCAACTAGAAGCTTTCTTT | CASTEAQLEAFF
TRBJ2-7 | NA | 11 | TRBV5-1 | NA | TGCGCCAGCAGAGGGGGCTACGAGCAGTACTTC | CASRGGYEQYF
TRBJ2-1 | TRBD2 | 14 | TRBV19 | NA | TGTGCCAGTAGCCTGGGACTAGCCTACAATGAGCAGTTCTTC | CASSLGLAYNEQFF
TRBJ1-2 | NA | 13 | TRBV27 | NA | TGTGCCAGCAGTTTCGCGTATGACTATGGCTACACCTTC | CASSFAYDYGYTF
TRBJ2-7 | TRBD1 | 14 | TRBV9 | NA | TGTGCCAGCAGCGTAGGGGGACAGGGCTACGAGCAGTACTTC | CASSVGGQGYEQYF
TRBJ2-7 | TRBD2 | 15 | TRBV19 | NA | TGTGCCAGTAGCCGACAGGCTAGCGGGACCGCAGAGCAGTACTTC | CASSRQASGTAEQYF
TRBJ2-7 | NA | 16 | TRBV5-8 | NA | TGTGCCAGCAGCTTGATAGAGGTGACACGCTCCTACGAGCAGTACTTC | CASSLIEVTRSYEQYF
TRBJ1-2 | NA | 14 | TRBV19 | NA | TGTGCCAGTAGCCTACAGTTTGCTAACTATGGCTACACCTTC | CASSLQFANYGYTF
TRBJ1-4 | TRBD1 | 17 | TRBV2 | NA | TGTGCCAGCAGTTCTCCAACAGGGGGGAGGGGTAATGAAAAACTGTTTTTT | CASSSPTGGRGNEKLFF
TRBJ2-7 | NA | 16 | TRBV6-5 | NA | TGTGCCAGCAGTTACGCGGCGGATCGCCGGGCCTACGAGCAGTACTTC | CASSYAADRRAYEQYF
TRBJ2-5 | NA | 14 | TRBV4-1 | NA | TGCGCCAGCAGCCTAACGGAGTACCAAGAGACCCAGTACTTC | CASSLTEYQETQYF
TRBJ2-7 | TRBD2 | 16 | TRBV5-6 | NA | TGTGCCAGCAGCCCCCGCGGGACTAGCGTTACCTACGAGCAGTACTTC | CASSPRGTSVTYEQYF
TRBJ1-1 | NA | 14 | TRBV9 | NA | TGTGCCAGCAGCGTAGCAGGGATGAACACTGAAGCTTTCTTT | CASSVAGMNTEAFF
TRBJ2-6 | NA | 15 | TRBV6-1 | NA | TGTGCCAGCAGTGAGCGGGATAAGAGAGCCAACGTCCTGACTTTC | CASSERDKRANVLTF
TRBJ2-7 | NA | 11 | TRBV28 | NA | TGTGCCAGCAGTTTGACCCACGAGCAGTACTTC | CASSLTHEQYF
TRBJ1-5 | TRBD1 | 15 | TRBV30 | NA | TGTGCCTGGAGCGGAGGGGGCTATGGCAATCAGCCCCAGCATTTT | CAWSGGGYGNQPQHF
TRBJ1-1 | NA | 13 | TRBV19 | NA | TGTGCCAGTACAAAGGGGGTGAACACTGAAGCTTTCTTT | CASTKGVNTEAFF
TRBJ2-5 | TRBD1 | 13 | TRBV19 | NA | TGTGCCAGTATGGGACAGGGGCGAGAGACCCAGTACTTC | CASMGQGRETQYF
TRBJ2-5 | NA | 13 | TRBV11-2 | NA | TGTGCCAGCAGCTTAGGCGTCCGAGAGACCCAGTACTTC | CASSLGVRETQYF
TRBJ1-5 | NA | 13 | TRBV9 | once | TGTGCCAGCAGCGACTATGGCAATCAGCCCCAGCATTTT | CASSDYGNQPQHF
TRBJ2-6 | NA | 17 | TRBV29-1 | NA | TGCAGCGTTGAAGGGAGGGACCCGAGCTCTGGGGCCAACGTCCTGACTTTC | CSVEGRDPSSGANVLTF
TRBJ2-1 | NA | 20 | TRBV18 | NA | TGTGCCAGCTCACTGCCCAGATCCCTAATGACGGGGAGCTCCTACAATGAGCAGTTCTTC | CASSLPRSLMTGSSYNEQFF
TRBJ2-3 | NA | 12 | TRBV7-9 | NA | TGTGCCAGCAGCCGAGCGACAGATACGCAGTATTTT | CASSRATDTQYF
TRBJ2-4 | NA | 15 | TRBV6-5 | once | TGTGCCAGCAGGCCCCGGACCATAGCCAAAAACATTCAGTACTTC | CASRPRTIAKNIQYF
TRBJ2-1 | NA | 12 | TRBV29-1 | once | TGCAGCTCCGTCACGCAGTCTGGAGAGCAGTTCTTC | CSSVTQSGEQFF
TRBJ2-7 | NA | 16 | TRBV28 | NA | TGTGCCAGCAGTTCCCGGCAGGTCATTGTTACGGACGAGCAGTACTTC | CASSSRQVIVTDEQYF